This TCR beta chain stems from a study of Graves' ophthalmopathy and Graves' hyperthyroidism. This clonotype has at least ten counts. Amplified TCR beta CDR3 regions were obtained using RNA transcripts as template. In the first round, RT-PCR was carried out with HTBI primers, and a multiplex PCR formed the second round. TCRdb processed the multiplex PCR reads anew with MiXCR; each CDR3 protein has one entry. The sample carries around 1.1 million distinct CDR3 sequences, about two fifths recorded once. Newly diagnosed, the hyperthyroidism patients had under 2 months' duration and were aged 18 to 65. Per germline, CDR1 SNHLY and CDR2 FYNNEI. V lost 4 bases and J 0 bases, leaving 16 bases between the germline ends. The CDR3 loop spans 17 amino acids.

The sample taken for sequencing was peripheral blood or thyroid tissue (not recorded which). The chain links TRBV2 to TRBJ1-3; a possible D gene is TRBD1 (5 bases). The origin of this receptor is an adult man with Graves' hyperthyroidism. The CDR3 sequence: CASSVAPGEFSGNTIYF. The CDR3 DNA reads TGTGCCAGCAGTGTAGCTCCGGGGGAGTTCTCTGGAAACACCATATATTTT.